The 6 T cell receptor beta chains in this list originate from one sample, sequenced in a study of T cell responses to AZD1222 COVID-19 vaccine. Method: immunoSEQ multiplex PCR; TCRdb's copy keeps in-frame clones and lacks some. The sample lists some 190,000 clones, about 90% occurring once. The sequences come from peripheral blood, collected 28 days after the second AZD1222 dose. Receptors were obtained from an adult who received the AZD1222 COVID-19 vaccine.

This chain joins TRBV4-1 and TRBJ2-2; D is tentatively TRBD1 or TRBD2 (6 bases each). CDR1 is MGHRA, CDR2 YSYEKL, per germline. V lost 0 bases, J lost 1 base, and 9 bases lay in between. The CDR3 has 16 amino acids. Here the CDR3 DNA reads TGCGCCAGCAGCCAAGATGGGGGGCGGAACACCGGGGAGCTGTTTTTT. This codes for CASSQDGGRNTGELFF.

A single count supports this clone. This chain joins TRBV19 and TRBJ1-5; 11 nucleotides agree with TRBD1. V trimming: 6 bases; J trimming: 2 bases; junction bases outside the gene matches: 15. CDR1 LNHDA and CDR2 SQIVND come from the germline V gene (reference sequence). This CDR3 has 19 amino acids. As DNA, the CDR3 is TGTGCCAGTAGGGCCTATCGGACAGGGGGCGCCGGGGGCAATCAGCCCCAGCATTTT. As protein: CASRAYRTGGAGGNQPQHF.

As DNA, the CDR3 is TGCGCCAGCAGATGGGGGGCGCGGGGCACTGAAGCTTTCTTT. As protein: CASRWGARGTEAFF. The chain carries TRBV4-1 and TRBJ1-1, with D possibly matching TRBD1 (6 bases). CDR3 length equals 14 residues. V was cut by 6 bases and J by 4 bases, with 15 bases left in between. From germline, CDR1 is MGHRA and CDR2 YSYEKL.

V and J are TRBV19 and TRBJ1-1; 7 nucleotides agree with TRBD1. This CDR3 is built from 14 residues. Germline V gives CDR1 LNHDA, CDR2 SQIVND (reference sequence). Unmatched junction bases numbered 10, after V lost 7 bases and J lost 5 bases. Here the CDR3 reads CASTVDAGGTEAFF. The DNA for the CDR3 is TGTGCCAGTACGGTTGACGCAGGGGGAACTGAAGCTTTCTTT.

CDR3 residues: CASSTGQGISSPLHF. The CDR3 coding sequence is TGCGCCAGCAGCACCGGACAGGGGATTTCTTCACCCCTCCACTTT. The V and J genes are TRBV4-1 and TRBJ1-6; 9 bases fit TRBD1. Germline CDR1 MGHRA, CDR2 YSYEKL. The CDR3 has 15 amino acids. The ends lost 5 bases at V and 9 bases at J; junction bases unmatched: 8.

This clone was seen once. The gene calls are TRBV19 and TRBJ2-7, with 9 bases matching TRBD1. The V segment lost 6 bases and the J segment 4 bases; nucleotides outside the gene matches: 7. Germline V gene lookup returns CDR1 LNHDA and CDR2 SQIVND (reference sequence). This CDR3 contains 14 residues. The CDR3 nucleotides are TGTGCCAGTAGGCAAGACAGGGGGAGGTACGAGCAGTACTTC. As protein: CASRQDRGRYEQYF. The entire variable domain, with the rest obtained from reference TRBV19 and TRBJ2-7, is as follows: DGGITQSPKYLFRKEGQNVTLSCEQNLNHDAMYWYRQDPGQGLRLIYYSQIVNDFQKGDIAEGYSVSREKKESFPLTVTSAQKNPTAFYLCASRQDRGRYEQYFGPGTRLTVT.